The clone carrying this T cell receptor (beta chain) was counted between two and nine times. This CDR3 region has 15 residues. The V gene's germline CDR1 is SGHNT and CDR2 YENEEA. Between the trimmed V and J ends, which lost 3 bases and 2 bases, there was a span of 11 bases. As for treatment: preoperative locoregional IRX-2 cytokine immunotherapy. This phase Ib study tested locoregional IRX-2 cytokine immunotherapy given before surgery. This sample stems from a study of preoperative IRX-2 immunotherapy in early breast cancer. TCRdb keeps only in-frame clones here, not all; method: immunoSEQ multiplex PCR. Among 35,000 to 45,000 clones listed, 60% to 85% were seen once.

The chain recombines TRBV11-3 with TRBJ1-5; D possibly corresponds to TRBD1 (5 bases). Specimen: tumor tissue, collected after IRX-2 immunotherapy. The sequence derives from a human donor with breast cancer. CDR3 sequence: CASSLGQGRNQPQHF. The CDR3 nucleotides read TGTGCCAGCAGCTTGGGGCAGGGACGCAATCAGCCCCAGCATTTT.